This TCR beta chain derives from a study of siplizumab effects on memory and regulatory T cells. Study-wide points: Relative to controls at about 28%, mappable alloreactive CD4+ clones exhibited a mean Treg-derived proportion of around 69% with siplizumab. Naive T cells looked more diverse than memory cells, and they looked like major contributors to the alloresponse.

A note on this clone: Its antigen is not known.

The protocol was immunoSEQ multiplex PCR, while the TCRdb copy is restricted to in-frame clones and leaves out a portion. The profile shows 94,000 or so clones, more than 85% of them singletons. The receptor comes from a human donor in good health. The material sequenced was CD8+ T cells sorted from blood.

The chain's CDR3 is CASNRDPYEQYF. The CDR3 DNA is TGTGCCAGTAACAGGGACCCCTACGAGCAGTACTTC. V usage is TRBV2 and J usage is TRBJ2-7; D possibly corresponds to TRBD1 (6 bases). The CDR3 totals 12 residues. CDR1 and CDR2 from the germline V gene are SNHLY and FYNNEI. Trimming pared 9 bases from V and 2 bases from J, leaving 11 bases between. The whole variable domain, filled in from reference TRBV2 and TRBJ2-7, reads EPEVTQTPSHQVTQMGQEVILRCVPISNHLYFYWYRQILGQKVEFLVSFYNNEISEKSEIFDDQFSVERPDGSNFTLKIRSTKLEDSAMYFCASNRDPYEQYFGPGTRLTVT.